Sequencing of this T cell receptor (beta chain) was carried out in a study of post-analysis software for immune sequencing data. Across the whole study: Progressive-relapsing, secondary progressive and relapsing-remitting multiple sclerosis were among the disease courses included.

TCR beta cDNA libraries included unique molecular identifiers. TCRdb independently ran MiXCR on the PCR reads; one entry per CDR3 protein. The table includes 450,000 to 650,000 distinct CDR3 sequences, roughly 47% detected once. About this clonotype itself: Its antigen is still unknown.

Germline lookup yields CDR1 SEHNR and CDR2 FQNEAQ (reference sequence). This CDR3 spans 14 amino acids. Trimming cost V 6 bases and J 1 base; bases outside gene matches: 4. Study-level findings and limits: For normalized Chao1 diversity, multiple sclerosis patients scored significantly lower than controls did. Controls showed lower frequencies than patients for roughly five TRBV segments, and TRBV5-6, TRBV5-1 and TRBV20-1 were among these.

The rearrangement uses TRBV7-9 and TRBJ2-5; the match to TRBD2 covers 8 bases. The sequence was obtained from a girl aged 5-17 years with multiple sclerosis. Sequencing was done on a sample of blood. The CDR3 loop is CASRKTSGQETQYF. DNA of the CDR3: TGTGCCAGCAGAAAAACTAGCGGCCAAGAGACCCAGTACTTC. The whole variable domain, filled in from reference TRBV7-9 and TRBJ2-5, reads DTGVSQNPRHKITKRGQNVTFRCDPISEHNRLYWYRQTLGQGPEFLTYFQNEAQLEKSRLLSDRFSAERPKGSFSTLEIQRTEQGDSAMYLCASRKTSGQETQYFGPGTRLLVL.